The rows below give T cell receptor beta chains drawn from one sample of a study of blood T cell repertoires in COVID-19. Using immunoSEQ multiplex PCR, the repertoire was profiled, and TCRdb retains in-frame clones only, with some absent. The sample includes 120,000 or so clones, about 88% of them seen just once. Sequenced sample: peripheral blood. The receptors come from a woman aged 80 or over with acute or convalescent COVID-19. Both conserved end residues are part of each CDR3. Fields, in order: J gene, clone size, D gene, V gene, CDR3 protein, CDR3 DNA. A D gene is named only where the DNA matches it firmly. Expanded clones get a size class; other rows say once, few or many, or leave the size out.

TRBJ2-3 . TRBD2 TRBV7-2 CASSLGLAGGTDTQYF TGTGCCAGCAGCTTAGGACTAGCGGGGGGCACAGATACGCAGTATTTT
TRBJ2-3 . TRBD2 TRBV2 CASKAGAPPDTQYF TGTGCCAGCAAGGCGGGAGCCCCCCCAGATACGCAGTATTTT
TRBJ1-6 . . TRBV5-6 CASSQRQNNSPLHF TGTGCCAGCAGTCAGAGACAGAATAATTCACCCCTCCACTTT
TRBJ2-2 . TRBD1 TRBV18 CASSEGQGNTGELFF TGTGCCAGCTCCGAAGGACAGGGGAACACCGGGGAGCTGTTTTTT
TRBJ2-7 . TRBD2 TRBV5-8 CASSLEAGVGEQYF TGTGCCAGCAGCTTGGAGGCGGGGGTTGGAGAGCAGTACTTC
TRBJ1-4 . . TRBV25-1 CASSEFGAGLNEKLFF TGTGCCAGCAGTGAGTTCGGCGCTGGACTTAATGAAAAACTGTTTTTT
TRBJ1-1 . TRBD1 TRBV6-5 CASSFGQGAAFF TGTGCCAGCAGTTTCGGACAGGGGGCGGCTTTCTTT
TRBJ1-2 . TRBD1 TRBV5-1 CASSPGQGYYGYTF TGCGCCAGCAGCCCGGGACAGGGATACTATGGCTACACCTTC
TRBJ2-1 . TRBD1 TRBV7-9 CASSYRGQGSSYNEQFF TGTGCCAGCAGCTACCGAGGACAGGGTAGCTCTTACAATGAGCAGTTCTTC
TRBJ2-5 . TRBD1 TRBV4-1 CASSPLIGQGQETQYF TGCGCCAGCAGCCCTCTGATCGGACAGGGGCAAGAGACCCAGTACTTC
TRBJ2-7 . . TRBV11-2 CASSLRTGTPSYEQYF TGTGCCAGCAGCTTGCGGACGGGAACCCCTTCCTACGAGCAGTACTTC
TRBJ2-7 . . TRBV6-2/TRBV6-3 CASSYYGEQYF TGTGCCAGCAGTTACTACGGGGAGCAGTACTTC
TRBJ2-7 few TRBD1 TRBV28 CASSSASGQGYEQYF TGTGCCAGCAGTTCAGCTTCGGGACAGGGCTACGAGCAGTACTTC
TRBJ1-4 . . TRBV5-1 CASSLNRNEKLFF TGCGCCAGCAGCTTGAACAGAAATGAAAAACTGTTTTTT
TRBJ2-7 few . TRBV18 CASSPSSPYEQYF TGTGCCAGCTCACCCTCGAGCCCCTACGAGCAGTACTTC
TRBJ1-2 . TRBD1 TRBV5-8 CASRDKQGNYGYTF TGTGCCAGCAGGGATAAACAGGGGAACTATGGCTACACCTTC
TRBJ1-6 . . TRBV18 CASSPAAPVRGNSPLHF TGTGCCAGCTCACCAGCAGCGCCGGTAAGGGGTAATTCACCCCTCCACTTT
TRBJ1-2 . TRBD1 TRBV5-1 CASSLGIQGAGYGYTF TGCGCCAGCAGCTTGGGGATCCAGGGGGCAGGCTATGGCTACACCTTC
TRBJ1-2 . . TRBV3-1/TRBV3-2 CASSQTDRRKGYTF TGTGCCAGCAGCCAAACCGACAGGCGAAAGGGCTACACCTTC
TRBJ2-3 . TRBD1 TRBV7-2 CASSVRGTDTQYF TGTGCCAGCAGCGTCAGGGGGACAGATACGCAGTATTTT
TRBJ2-2 . TRBD1 TRBV19 CASRIRGQGVNTGELFF TGTGCCAGTAGAATTAGAGGACAGGGTGTAAACACCGGGGAGCTGTTTTTT
TRBJ2-3 . TRBD2 TRBV15 CATSRDPASGSGDTQYF TGTGCCACCAGCAGAGATCCCGCTAGCGGGAGTGGAGATACGCAGTATTTT
TRBJ2-5 once TRBD2 TRBV20-1 CSASGTSGNQETQYF TGCAGTGCTAGTGGCACTAGCGGGAACCAAGAGACCCAGTACTTC
TRBJ2-3 . TRBD2 TRBV5-4 CASSFGLAGDFTDTQYF TGTGCCAGCAGCTTCGGGCTAGCGGGAGATTTCACAGATACGCAGTATTTT
TRBJ1-2 . . TRBV5-6 CASTDSTYIANYGYTF TGTGCCAGCACCGACAGTACTTATATAGCTAACTATGGCTACACCTTC
TRBJ2-7 . TRBD1 TRBV29-1 CSVEESGQGFYEQYF TGCAGCGTTGAAGAGTCGGGACAGGGCTTCTACGAGCAGTACTTC
TRBJ2-5 . . TRBV18 CASSRSQEETQYF TGTGCCAGCTCACGTTCCCAGGAAGAGACCCAGTACTTC
TRBJ2-3 . . TRBV4-2 CASSQDGGAGRTDTQYF TGTGCCAGCAGCCAAGATGGGGGGGCAGGGCGCACAGATACGCAGTATTTT
TRBJ1-2 . TRBD1 TRBV6-5 CASSYSKGAGNYGYTF TGTGCCAGCAGTTACTCGAAGGGGGCAGGGAACTATGGCTACACCTTC
TRBJ1-1 . TRBD1 TRBV10-3 CAISEPPDREEAFF TGTGCCATCAGTGAGCCACCGGACAGGGAGGAAGCTTTCTTT